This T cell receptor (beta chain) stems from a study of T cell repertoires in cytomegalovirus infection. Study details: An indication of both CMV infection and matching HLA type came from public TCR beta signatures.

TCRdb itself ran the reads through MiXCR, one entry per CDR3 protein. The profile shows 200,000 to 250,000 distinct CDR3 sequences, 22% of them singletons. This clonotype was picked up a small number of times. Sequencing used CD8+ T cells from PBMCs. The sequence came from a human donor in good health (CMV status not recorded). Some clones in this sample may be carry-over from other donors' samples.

The DNA of the CDR3 is TGTGCCAGCGGTCTAGTTATCACCGGGGAGCTGTTTTTT. Translated: CASGLVITGELFF. The chain recombines TRBV28 with TRBJ2-2; D is undetermined. With 8 bases removed from V and 4 bases from J, the gap between germline ends came to 11 bases. CDR1 and CDR2 (germline): MDHEN, SYDVKM. This CDR3 has 13 amino acids.